This T cell receptor (beta chain) was observed in a study of identical twins. This CDR3 is built from 12 residues. The V and J ends lost 3 bases and 5 bases respectively, with 7 bases between them. TCRdb fed the 5' RACE reads into MiXCR, producing one record per CDR3 protein. This table holds approximately 230,000 distinct CDR3 sequences, 5.5% to 7.5% found once. The same sample was also studied in work on T cells expressing NK-cell markers. This second report adds: Sequencing covered eight donors, seven HCMV-seropositive and one seronegative. An anti-gamma-delta TCR antibody confined sorting to alpha-beta TCR T cells across several of the experiments.

The TCR comes from a woman aged 18-29 years in good health. The chain carries TRBV12-3 or TRBV12-4 and TRBJ1-1; D gene uncertain. Sequenced input: CD8+ T cells sorted from blood. The CDR3 is CASSFGVTEAFF. CDR3 in DNA: TGTGCCAGCAGTTTCGGGGTTACTGAAGCTTTCTTT.